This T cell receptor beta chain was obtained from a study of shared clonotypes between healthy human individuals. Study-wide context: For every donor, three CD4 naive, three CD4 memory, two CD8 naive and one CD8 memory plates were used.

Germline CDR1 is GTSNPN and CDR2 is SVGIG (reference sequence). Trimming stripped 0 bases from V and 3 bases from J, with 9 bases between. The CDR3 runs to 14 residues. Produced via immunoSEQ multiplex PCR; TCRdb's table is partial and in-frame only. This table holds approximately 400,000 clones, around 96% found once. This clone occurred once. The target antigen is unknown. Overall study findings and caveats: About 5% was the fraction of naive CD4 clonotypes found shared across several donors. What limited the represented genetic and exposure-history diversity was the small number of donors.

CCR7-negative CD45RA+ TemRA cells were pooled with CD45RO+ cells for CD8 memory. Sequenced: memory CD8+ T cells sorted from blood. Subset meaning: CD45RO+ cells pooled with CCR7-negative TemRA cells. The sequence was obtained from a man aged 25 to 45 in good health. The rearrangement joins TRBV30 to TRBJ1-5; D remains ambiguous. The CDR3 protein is CAWSVATDNQPQHF. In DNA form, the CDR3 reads TGTGCCTGGAGTGTAGCGACCGACAATCAGCCCCAGCATTTT.